The clone carrying this TCR beta chain was picked up a small number of times. The sample belongs to a study of T-cell memory formation after mild COVID-19. V was trimmed by 5 bases and J by 10 bases, leaving 15 bases between them. Germline CDR1 SGHAT, CDR2 FQNNGV. This CDR3 contains 13 residues. TCRdb called the 5' RACE reads again in MiXCR, with one record for every CDR3 protein. The data contain 310,000 or so distinct CDR3 sequences, approximately 15% of them singletons. The gene calls are TRBV11-2 and TRBJ2-1, with D possibly being TRBD2 (5 bases). Sequencing was done on a sample of PBMCs or a T cell subset sorted from them (not recorded which). This receptor was obtained from a man aged 18 to 29 who had mild COVID-19 (a few samples of this study predate the infection). Cell type and time point are not known. The CDR3 region is CASSHLQRREQFF. DNA for the CDR3: TGTGCCAGCAGCCATCTTCAGCGGAGGGAGCAGTTCTTC.